These 22 T cell receptor beta chains share one sample of origin, sequenced in a study of OX40 agonist ivuxolimab in advanced cancers. TCRdb's table, derived via immunoSEQ multiplex PCR, lists solely in-frame clones and lacks some. The sample records 78,000 or so clones, approximately 90% being singletons. The starting material was CD4+ or CD8+ T cells sorted from blood, obtained in a trial of the OX40 agonist ivuxolimab. The receptors originated from an adult with an advanced solid tumor such as melanoma, head and neck, liver or kidney cancer.

This chain uses TRBV2 with TRBJ1-5; 7 bases map to TRBD1. V trimming: 4 bases; J trimming: 9 bases; junction bases outside the gene matches: 6. The germline V gene has CDR1 SNHLY and CDR2 FYNNEI. CDR3 length: 13 residues. CDR3 residues: CASSGTGLSPQHF. The CDR3 DNA sequence: TGTGCCAGCAGTGGGACAGGCCTATCGCCCCAGCATTTT. Looking up the rest from reference TRBV2 and TRBJ1-5 gives the full variable domain: EPEVTQTPSHQVTQMGQEVILRCVPISNHLYFYWYRQILGQKVEFLVSFYNNEISEKSEIFDDQFSVERPDGSNFTLKIRSTKLEDSAMYFCASSGTGLSPQHFGDGTRLSIL.

This rearrangement joins TRBV15 to TRBJ2-5, with TRBD1 matching over 9 bases. Germline V lookup: CDR1 LNHNV, CDR2 YYDKDF (reference sequence). CDR3 length equals 16 residues. V lost 3 bases to trimming and J lost 2 bases; unmatched junction nucleotides: 7. CDR3 bases: TGTGCCACCAGCAGCGGGACAGGGCTGGGTCAAGAGACCCAGTACTTC. Protein sequence: CATSSGTGLGQETQYF.

This rearrangement joins TRBV6-6 to TRBJ2-3; tentative D call: TRBD2 (5 bases). CDR1 MNHNY and CDR2 SVGAGI come from the germline V gene (reference sequence). This CDR3 region has 16 residues. V shed 6 bases and J shed 2 bases, with 18 bases lying between them. The CDR3: CASRISAVIPTDTQYF. The CDR3 region has the DNA TGTGCCAGCAGGATATCAGCGGTTATACCCACAGATACGCAGTATTTT.

This chain connects TRBV4-1 to TRBJ2-7; TRBD1 aligns across 9 bases. V shed 1 base, J shed 6 bases, and the junction held 4 bases outside the gene matches. CDR3 length: 14 amino acids. Germline values: CDR1 MGHRA, CDR2 YSYEKL. The CDR3 sequence: CASSQGDRVTEQYF. The CDR3 bases are TGCGCCAGCAGCCAAGGGGACAGGGTAACCGAGCAGTACTTC.

This chain joins TRBV5-5 and TRBJ1-1; 9 bases agree with TRBD1. This CDR3 is 14 amino acids long. Germline V gene data show CDR1 as SGHKS and CDR2 as YYEKEE (reference sequence). V trimming: 3 bases; J trimming: 2 bases; junction bases outside the gene matches: 2. CDR3 sequence: CASSSGQGNTEAFF. The CDR3, as DNA: TGTGCCAGCAGCTCGGGACAGGGAAACACTGAAGCTTTCTTT.

V and J are TRBV19 and TRBJ1-2; D uncertain. The germline V and J ends were trimmed by 2 bases and 5 bases, with 6 bases remaining between them. There are 12 residues in the CDR3. The germline V gene has CDR1 LNHDA and CDR2 SQIVND (reference sequence). The CDR3 bases are TGTGCCAGTAGTATAAGGCGATATGGCTACACCTTC. Residues: CASSIRRYGYTF.

The chain links TRBV25-1 to TRBJ2-1; D not certain. V shed 4 bases and J shed 8 bases, with 9 bases lying between them. This CDR3 has 12 amino acids. Germline V gene sequence: CDR1 MGHDK, CDR2 SYGVNS. The CDR3 DNA reads TGTGCCAGCAGTGTAGTCCGGCATGAGCAGTTCTTC. It yields the protein CASSVVRHEQFF.

The genes are TRBV6-4 and TRBJ2-1, with 12 bases fitting TRBD2. Germline V gene data show CDR1 as MRHNA and CDR2 as SNTAGT. This CDR3 has 19 residues. The V and J ends lost 7 bases and 8 bases, in that order; junction bases with no gene match: 21. Written as DNA, the CDR3 is TGTGCCAGCACCCCGAGTCCCCGACTAGCGGGAGTCAGGGGGGATGAGCAGTTCTTC. This gives the protein CASTPSPRLAGVRGDEQFF.

This chain connects TRBV10-3 to TRBJ2-6; D is possibly TRBD1 (6 bases). This CDR3 region has 18 residues. Germline CDR1 reads ENHRY; CDR2 reads SYGVKD. Trimming took 0 bases from V and 1 from J, leaving 13 bases between them. CDR3 region: CAISESGRGASGANVLTF. CDR3 nucleotide sequence: TGTGCCATCAGTGAGTCAGGCAGGGGAGCGTCTGGGGCCAACGTCCTGACTTTC.

In its sample, this clone was seen once. This chain's CDR3 is CASSLLGYQETQYF. The CDR3 DNA reads TGCGCCAGCAGCTTGTTGGGGTACCAAGAGACCCAGTACTTC. This rearrangement joins TRBV5-1 to TRBJ2-5; D gene ambiguous. V lost 1 base and J lost 0, with 7 bases in between. Germline V gene lookup returns CDR1 SGHRS and CDR2 YFSETQ. The CDR3 runs to 14 residues.

The chain couples TRBV5-1 to TRBJ2-5; D is undetermined. V dropped 0 bases and J dropped 6 bases, with 9 bases sitting between them. This CDR3 has 13 residues. The V gene's germline CDR1 is SGHRS and CDR2 YFSETQ. The CDR3 is CASSLVPGQTQYF. CDR3 in DNA: TGCGCCAGCAGCTTGGTCCCCGGGCAGACCCAGTACTTC.

The chain is built from TRBV6-5 and TRBJ2-7, with no clear D. The CDR3 runs 14 residues. Germline loops: CDR1 MNHEY, CDR2 SVGAGI. Trimming shortened V by 0 bases and J by 3 bases, and 9 bases separated the two germline ends. CDR3 sequence reads: CASSYSTVNYEQYF. Written as DNA, the CDR3 is TGTGCCAGCAGTTACTCGACGGTAAACTACGAGCAGTACTTC.

The rearrangement uses TRBV29-1 and TRBJ2-7; either TRBD1 or TRBD2 may fit D (5 bases each). From germline, CDR1 is SQVTM and CDR2 ANQGSEA. V shed 4 bases and J shed 5 bases, with 12 bases lying between them. CDR3 length equals 12 residues. The CDR3 loop reads CSVGSGLDEQYF. The CDR3, as DNA: TGCAGCGTTGGCTCGGGGCTCGACGAGCAGTACTTC.

The chain uses TRBV5-1 and TRBJ1-4; no clear D. Germline CDR1 is SGHRS and CDR2 is YFSETQ. The CDR3 contains 15 residues. The V gene lost 2 bases and the J gene lost 0 bases, with 8 bases spanning the gap. In DNA form, the CDR3 reads TGCGCCAGCAGCTTCACTACTGCAACTAATGAAAAACTGTTTTTT. It encodes CASSFTTATNEKLFF.

The V and J genes are TRBV19 and TRBJ1-1; 9 nucleotides agree with TRBD1. V lost 6 bases to trimming and J lost 6 bases; unmatched junction nucleotides: 17. Germline loops: CDR1 LNHDA, CDR2 SQIVND (reference sequence). The CDR3 runs 17 residues. This CDR3 is CASSPITGQGRFAEAFF. Written as DNA, the CDR3 is TGTGCCAGTAGCCCGATCACGGGACAGGGAAGATTCGCTGAAGCTTTCTTT.

V is TRBV4-1 and J is TRBJ2-7, with 8 nucleotides matching TRBD1. The CDR3 loop spans 14 amino acids. CDR1 MGHRA and CDR2 YSYEKL come from the germline V gene. Trimming took 6 bases from V and 3 from J; bases not matched to a gene: 7. The CDR3 sequence: CASSRTGKGYEQYF. CDR3 in DNA: TGCGCCAGCAGTCGGACAGGGAAGGGCTACGAGCAGTACTTC.

The V gene is TRBV10-2, the J gene TRBJ1-1; 7 positions match TRBD1. J gave up 0 bases and V 10 bases, and 11 bases lay outside the gene matches. The CDR3 is 15 residues long. CDR1 WSHSY and CDR2 SAAADI come from the germline V gene. The CDR3 bases are TGCGCCACCAAGAGGGGGCTTGTCGTGAACACTGAAGCTTTCTTT. Translation gives CATKRGLVVNTEAFF.

Concerning this clone itself: At one of its ends the junction is not consistent with the germline gene, which may arise from a read error. This chain joins TRBV4-2 and TRBJ2-7, with unresolved D. Germline-derived CDR1 and CDR2 are LGHNA and YNFKEQ. This CDR3 region has 12 residues. CDR3 coding DNA: TGTGCCAGCAGCCGACTCCTGGGCCCCGAACGCTTC. This gives the protein CASSRLLGPERF.

This rearrangement joins TRBV5-4 to TRBJ2-3; D unresolved. Germline values: CDR1 SGHNT, CDR2 YYREEE (reference sequence). With 1 base removed from V and 7 bases from J, the gap between germline ends came to 10 bases. CDR3 length: 13 residues. The CDR3 DNA is TGTGCCAGCAGCTTGACTGCCTCGTATACGCAGTATTTT. This codes for CASSLTASYTQYF.

The chain recombines TRBV28 with TRBJ2-7; 9 bases match TRBD2. Trimming removed 7 bases from V and 3 bases from J; junction bases left unmatched: 13. This CDR3 is 16 amino acids long. Germline V gives CDR1 MDHEN, CDR2 SYDVKM. The CDR3 coding sequence is TGTGCCAGCACCCCCGGGACTAGCCTATCGGGCTACGAGCAGTACTTC. Amino acid sequence: CASTPGTSLSGYEQYF.

This chain uses TRBV6-4 with TRBJ1-1; no reliable D call. CDR3 length: 11 amino acids. The germline CDR1 and CDR2 sequences are MRHNA and SNTAGT. Trimming stripped 6 bases from V and 2 bases from J, with 4 bases between. The CDR3, as DNA: TGTGCCAGCAGGACTAACACTGAAGCTTTCTTT. Residues: CASRTNTEAFF.

The rearrangement links TRBV7-8 to TRBJ1-5, with D hard to call. Trimming left V 1 base short and J 5 bases short, with 18 bases between. The CDR3 consists of 17 residues. In germline, CDR1 is SGHVS, CDR2 FQNEAQ. The CDR3 DNA reads as TGTGCCAGCAGCTTAGAAGCTAGGGTTCGGACGCATCAGCCCCAGCATTTT. Its translation is CASSLEARVRTHQPQHF.